The clone carrying this T cell receptor (beta chain) was recorded many times. Its antigen is undetermined. The CDR3 is made up of 15 amino acids. The V and J ends lost 3 bases and 2 bases respectively, with 14 bases between them. The authors took PBMCs from about 9.5 ml fresh peripheral blood. Template material for amplifying TCR beta CDR3 regions consisted of RNA transcripts. The HTBI set primed first-round TCR CDR3 RT-PCR. MiXCR, run by TCRdb on the multiplex PCR reads, gives a single entry per CDR3 protein. The sample carries roughly 240,000 distinct CDR3 sequences, roughly a quarter recorded once. The data derive from a study of T cells in Graves' hyperthyroidism and ophthalmopathy. Overall study: Pretreatment peripheral blood was obtained at initial diagnosis. Findings and limits, study-wide: Most clonotypes expanded in the thyroid (above 0.001) were also present in blood.

The TCR sequence derives from a middle-aged woman with Graves' ophthalmopathy. The specimen sequenced was blood. This rearrangement joins TRBV12-3 or TRBV12-4 to TRBJ2-7, with D possibly being TRBD1 or TRBD2 (5 bases each). The CDR3 nucleotides read TGTGCCAGCAGTTTGGCGGGTGGGGGAACCTACGAGCAGTACTTC. The encoded protein is CASSLAGGGTYEQYF.